Sequencing of this TCR beta chain was carried out in a study of blood T cells in healthy people across ages. Alongside a J-beta primer mix, a sample-barcoded 5' primer served in a second PCR lasting about 7 to 11 cycles. TCRdb passed the 5' RACE reads through MiXCR, listing each CDR3 protein once. The sample holds hundreds of thousands of distinct CDR3 sequences, about 30% seen once. This clonotype occurred a few times. With 4 bases removed from V and 4 bases from J, the gap between germline ends came to 15 bases. CDR1 and CDR2 from the germline V gene are SQVTM and ANQGSEA. The CDR3 loop spans 14 amino acids.

Sequenced sample: blood. The sequence came from an elderly woman in good health. The chain employs TRBV29-1 and TRBJ2-3; D perhaps matches TRBD1 (6 bases). The CDR3 bases are TGCAGCGTTGTAAGGGGCAGGGGTGCAGATACGCAGTATTTT. Protein: CSVVRGRGADTQYF.